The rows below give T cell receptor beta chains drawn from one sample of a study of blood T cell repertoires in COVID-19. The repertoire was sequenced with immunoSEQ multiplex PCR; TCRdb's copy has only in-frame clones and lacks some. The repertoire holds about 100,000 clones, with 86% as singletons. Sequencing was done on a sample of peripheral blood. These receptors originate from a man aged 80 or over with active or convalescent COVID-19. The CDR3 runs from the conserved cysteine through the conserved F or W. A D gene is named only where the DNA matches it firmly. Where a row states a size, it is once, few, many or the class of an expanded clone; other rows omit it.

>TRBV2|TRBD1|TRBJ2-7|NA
CASSGQGAGEQYF
TGTGCCAGCAGTGGACAGGGGGCAGGAGAGCAGTACTTC
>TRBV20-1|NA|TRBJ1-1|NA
CSASQTGSRTAEAFF
TGCAGTGCTAGTCAAACAGGTTCGAGAACAGCTGAAGCTTTCTTT
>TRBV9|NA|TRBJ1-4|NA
CASSVDEGVKEKLFF
TGTGCCAGCAGCGTAGATGAGGGTGTAAAGGAAAAACTGTTTTTT
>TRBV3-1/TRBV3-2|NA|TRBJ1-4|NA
CASSPRGSEKLFF
TGTGCCAGCAGCCCCCGTGGGAGTGAAAAACTGTTTTTT
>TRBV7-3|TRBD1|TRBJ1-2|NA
CASSTSHQTGIDGYTF
TGTGCCAGCAGTACTTCACATCAGACAGGGATTGATGGCTACACCTTC
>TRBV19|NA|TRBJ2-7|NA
CASSKPGGYEQYF
TGTGCCAGTAGTAAACCCGGGGGCTACGAGCAGTACTTC
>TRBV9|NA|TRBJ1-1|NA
CASSPIWTAQMNTEAFF
TGTGCCAGCAGCCCAATTTGGACAGCTCAAATGAACACTGAAGCTTTCTTT
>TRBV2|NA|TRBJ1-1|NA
CASRKQVNTEAFF
TGTGCCAGCAGAAAACAGGTAAACACTGAAGCTTTCTTT
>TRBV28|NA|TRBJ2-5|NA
CASRNTGRETQYF
TGTGCCAGCAGAAATACAGGGAGAGAGACCCAGTACTTC
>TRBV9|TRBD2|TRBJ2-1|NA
CASSVGTSGSSRNEQFF
TGTGCCAGCAGCGTAGGTACTAGCGGGAGTAGTCGCAATGAGCAGTTCTTC
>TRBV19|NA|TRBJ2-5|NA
CASKAGLAETQYF
TGTGCCAGTAAGGCTGGACTCGCGGAGACCCAGTACTTC
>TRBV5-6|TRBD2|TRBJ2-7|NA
CASSAWTSGSWGEQYF
TGTGCCAGCAGCGCCTGGACTAGCGGGAGTTGGGGCGAGCAGTACTTC
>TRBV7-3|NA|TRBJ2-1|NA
CASSTRQNNEQFF
TGTGCCAGCAGTACCCGACAGAACAATGAGCAGTTCTTC
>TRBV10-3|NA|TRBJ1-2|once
CAISESTARGSYTF
TGTGCCATCAGTGAGTCGACGGCCCGAGGGAGCTACACCTTC
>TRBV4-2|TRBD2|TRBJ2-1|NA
CASSQEPGTSGRVNEQFF
TGTGCCAGCAGCCAAGAGCCCGGGACTAGCGGGAGGGTCAATGAGCAGTTCTTC
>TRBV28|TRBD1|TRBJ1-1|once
CASSAGGWRTEAFF
TGTGCCAGCAGTGCAGGGGGGTGGCGGACTGAAGCTTTCTTT
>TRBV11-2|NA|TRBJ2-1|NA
CASSPTRSSYNEQFF
TGTGCCAGCAGCCCCACTAGGAGCTCCTACAATGAGCAGTTCTTC
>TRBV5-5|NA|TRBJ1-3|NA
CASSLVVATGTGNTIYF
TGTGCCAGCAGCTTGGTGGTGGCCACAGGGACTGGAAACACCATATATTTT
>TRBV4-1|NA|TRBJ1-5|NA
CASSQDRETQPQHF
TGCGCCAGCAGCCAAGACAGGGAAACTCAGCCCCAGCATTTT
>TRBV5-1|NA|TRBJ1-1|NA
CASSAAGTQNTEAFF
TGCGCCAGCAGCGCAGCCGGGACTCAGAACACTGAAGCTTTCTTT
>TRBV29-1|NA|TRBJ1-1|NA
CSVGGVQGRITEAFF
TGCAGCGTCGGGGGGGTTCAGGGGCGCATCACTGAAGCTTTCTTT
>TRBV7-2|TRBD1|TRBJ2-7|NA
CASSLPGTVYEQYF
TGTGCCAGCAGCTTACCCGGGACAGTCTACGAGCAGTACTTC
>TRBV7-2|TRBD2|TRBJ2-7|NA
CASSPTASGRSYEQYF
TGTGCCAGCAGCCCGACGGCTAGCGGGAGGTCCTACGAGCAGTACTTC
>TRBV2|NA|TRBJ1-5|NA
CASSETHSNQPQHF
TGTGCCAGCAGCGAGACACATAGCAATCAGCCCCAGCATTTT
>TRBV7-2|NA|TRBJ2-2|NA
CASSVSGPGELFF
TGTGCCAGCAGCGTCAGCGGGCCTGGGGAGCTGTTTTTT
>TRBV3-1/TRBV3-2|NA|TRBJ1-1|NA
CASSQGSTEAFF
TGTGCCAGCAGCCAAGGTAGCACTGAAGCTTTCTTT
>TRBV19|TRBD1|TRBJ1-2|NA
CASSMDRTNYGYTF
TGTGCCAGTAGTATGGACAGGACTAACTATGGCTACACCTTC
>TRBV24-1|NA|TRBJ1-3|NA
CATSDPTGSGNTIYF
TGTGCCACCAGTGACCCAACAGGGTCTGGAAACACCATATATTTT
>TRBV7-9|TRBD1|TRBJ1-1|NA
CASSSSNTGETEAFF
TGTGCCAGCAGCTCCTCGAATACAGGGGAAACTGAAGCTTTCTTT
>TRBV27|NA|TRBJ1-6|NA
CASSLVGHNSPLHF
TGTGCCAGCAGTCTCGTTGGGCATAATTCACCCCTCCACTTT
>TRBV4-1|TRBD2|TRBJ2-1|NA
CASSQGTSGTIYNEQFF
TGCGCCAGCAGCCAGGGGACTAGCGGGACAATCTACAATGAGCAGTTCTTC
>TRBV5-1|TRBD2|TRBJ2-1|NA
CASSSPLGGSSYNEQFF
TGCGCCAGCAGCTCGCCCCTTGGCGGGAGTTCCTACAATGAGCAGTTCTTC
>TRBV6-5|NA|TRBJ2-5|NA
CASSSRRADQETQYF
TGTGCCAGCAGTTCTAGGCGGGCCGACCAAGAGACCCAGTACTTC
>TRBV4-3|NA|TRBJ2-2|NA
CASSQDIVVNTGELFF
TGCGCCAGCAGCCAAGATATAGTAGTGAACACCGGGGAGCTGTTTTTT
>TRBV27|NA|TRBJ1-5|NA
CASRQLPNQPQHF
TGTGCCAGCAGACAACTACCGAATCAGCCCCAGCATTTT
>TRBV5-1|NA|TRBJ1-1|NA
CASLRDLNTEAFF
TGCGCCAGTCTGCGGGACTTGAACACTGAAGCTTTCTTT
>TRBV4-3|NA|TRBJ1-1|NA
CASSQARGSGTEAFF
TGCGCCAGCAGCCAAGCAAGGGGGTCGGGCACTGAAGCTTTCTTT
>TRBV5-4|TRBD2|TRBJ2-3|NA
CASSLYGRATDTQYF
TGTGCCAGCAGCTTGTACGGGAGGGCGACAGATACGCAGTATTTT
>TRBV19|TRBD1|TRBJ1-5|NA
CASSIRTGNHQPQHF
TGTGCCAGTAGTATAAGGACAGGGAATCATCAGCCCCAGCATTTT
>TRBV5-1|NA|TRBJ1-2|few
CASSPPWTVGGYTF
TGCGCCAGCAGCCCCCCTTGGACAGTCGGCGGCTACACCTTC
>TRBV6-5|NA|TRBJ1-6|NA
CASSYSAGRDSPLHF
TGTGCCAGCAGTTACTCGGCGGGTCGGGATTCACCCCTCCACTTT
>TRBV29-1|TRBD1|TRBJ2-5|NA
CSALTGVETQYF
TGCAGCGCATTGACAGGGGTGGAGACCCAGTACTTC
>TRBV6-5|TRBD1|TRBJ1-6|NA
CASSYVDRGQSPLHF
TGTGCCAGCAGTTACGTGGACAGGGGTCAGTCACCCCTCCACTTT
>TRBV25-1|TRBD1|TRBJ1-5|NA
CASSEAGGIQPQHF
TGTGCCAGCAGTGAGGCAGGGGGGATTCAGCCCCAGCATTTT
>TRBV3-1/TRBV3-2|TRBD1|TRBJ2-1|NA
CASSPRDRGRGNEQFF
TGTGCCAGCAGCCCACGGGACAGGGGGCGTGGGAATGAGCAGTTCTTC
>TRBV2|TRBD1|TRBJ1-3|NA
CASSRGPGNTIYF
TGTGCCAGCAGTAGGGGGCCCGGAAACACCATATATTTT
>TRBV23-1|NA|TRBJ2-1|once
CASSQSGGPGQFF
TGCGCCAGCAGTCAATCGGGGGGACCGGGGCAGTTCTTC
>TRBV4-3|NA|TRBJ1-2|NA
CASSQALTDNYGYTF
TGCGCCAGCAGCCAAGCGTTAACAGACAACTATGGCTACACCTTC
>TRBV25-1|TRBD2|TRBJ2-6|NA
CASSEYVGRRSGANVLTF
TGTGCCAGCAGTGAATACGTCGGGAGGCGCTCTGGGGCCAACGTCCTGACTTTC
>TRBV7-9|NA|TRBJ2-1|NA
CASSSDAGSAHNEQFF
TGTGCCAGCAGCTCCGATGCGGGAAGCGCGCACAATGAGCAGTTCTTC
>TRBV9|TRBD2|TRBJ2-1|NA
CASSVSGGPPYEQFF
TGTGCCAGCAGCGTATCGGGGGGACCCCCGTATGAGCAGTTCTTC
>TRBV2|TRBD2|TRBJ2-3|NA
CASAGASGRTDTQYF
TGTGCCAGCGCAGGAGCTAGCGGGAGGACAGATACGCAGTATTTT